The text below deals with one T cell receptor beta chain. The target antigen is unknown. The treatment denotes: approximately nine-day PBMC culture with coronavirus spike peptide pools or control peptides (ViraFEST assay). Under the ViraFEST approach, antigen-specific T cells were expanded with peptide pools and TCRs subsequently sequenced. About 1.9 million PBMCs went into each well for culture with approximately 9.4 IU/ml IL-2 and 10 ug/ml peptide pools. Looked up from germline, CDR1 is GTSNPN and CDR2 is SVGIG (reference sequence). The V end lost 4 bases, the J end lost 11 bases, and 20 bases lay between the germline ends. The CDR3 sequence is 13 residues long. The data derive from a study of vaccination and CD4 T cells after COVID-19. Study-level findings and limits: Nearly all convalescent vaccine-specific clones, 304 of 307, recognized only SARS-CoV-2 spike.

The Oncomine TCR Beta short-read assay was applied to DNA of cultured CD4+ T cells. Researchers extracted genomic DNA from CD4+ T cells that had been cultured. Using its own MiXCR run on the PCR reads, TCRdb lists one record per CDR3 protein. Of under 15,000 distinct CDR3 sequences listed, about 59% are singletons. The chain recombines TRBV30 with TRBJ1-2; tentative D call: TRBD1 (5 bases). The receptor was isolated from a human donor who had recovered from COVID-19. The sequencing sample was made of CD4+ T cells from blood, cultured in vitro. The CDR3 nucleotides are TGTGCCTGGAACATGCAGCAGGGTCCGAGGTACACCTTC. Translation gives CAWNMQQGPRYTF.